The rows below give T cell receptor beta chains drawn from one sample of a study of T cells in Graves' hyperthyroidism and ophthalmopathy. Each CDR3 protein is one row after TCRdb ran MiXCR on the multiplex PCR reads. The table shows about 760,000 distinct CDR3 sequences, with 35% occurring only once. The source material was blood. These receptor sequences come from a woman aged 40 to 49 with Graves' hyperthyroidism. Each CDR3 is given with its conserved first and last residue. Fields, in order: D gene, clone size, J gene, V gene, CDR3 protein, CDR3 DNA. A D gene is named only where the DNA matches it firmly. Not every row has a clone size; where given, it reads once, few, many or a size class.

TRBD2 - TRBJ2-5 TRBV7-2 CASSQALTSGTNQETQYF TGTGCCAGCAGCCAGGCCCTTACTAGCGGAACAAACCAAGAGACCCAGTACTTC
- - TRBJ1-4 TRBV7-2 CASSLSAGEKLFF TGTGCCAGCAGCTTAAGTGCAGGGGAAAAACTGTTTTTT
- few TRBJ1-5 TRBV7-2 CASSFGEKQPQHF TGTGCCAGCAGCTTCGGGGAAAAACAGCCCCAGCATTTT
TRBD1 many TRBJ1-5 TRBV12-3/TRBV12-4 CASRRDRVGQPQHF TGTGCCAGCAGGAGAGACAGGGTAGGTCAGCCCCAGCATTTT
TRBD2 - TRBJ2-1 TRBV7-2 CASSPSGTYNEQFF TGTGCCAGCAGCCCTAGCGGTACCTACAATGAGCAGTTCTTC
- - TRBJ1-6 TRBV12-3/TRBV12-4 CASSPDVKGGYNSPLHF TGTGCCAGCAGTCCCGATGTTAAGGGGGGCTATAATTCACCCCTCCACTTT
TRBD1 many TRBJ2-7 TRBV20-1 CSARRGQGHYEQYF TGCAGTGCTAGGCGGGGACAGGGACACTACGAGCAGTACTTC
TRBD1 few TRBJ1-5 TRBV12-3/TRBV12-4 CASSQTGNFNQPQHF TGTGCCAGCAGTCAGACAGGGAATTTTAATCAGCCCCAGCATTTT
- many TRBJ1-2 TRBV2 CASSEVAARRKGYTF TGTGCCAGCAGTGAAGTAGCCGCCCGGCGGAAGGGCTACACCTTC
TRBD1 - TRBJ1-1 TRBV7-2 CASSRQGTTEAFF TGTGCCAGCAGCCGACAGGGAACCACTGAAGCTTTCTTT
- - TRBJ2-5 TRBV2 CATGVGGQPQYF TGTGCCACAGGGGTAGGGGGTCAGCCCCAGTACTTC
TRBD1 - TRBJ2-2 TRBV12-3/TRBV12-4 CASSPPGGAVGELFF TGTGCCAGCAGTCCGCCAGGGGGCGCGGTCGGGGAGCTGTTTTTT
- few TRBJ2-2 TRBV7-9 CAISFVTGTGELFF TGTGCCATCAGCTTTGTAACTGGCACCGGGGAGCTGTTTTTT
- - TRBJ2-5 TRBV7-9 CASSLSFGQETQYF TGTGCCAGCAGCTTATCATTCGGGCAAGAGACCCAGTACTTC
TRBD2 few TRBJ2-3 TRBV5-1 CASSLESGGLTDTQYF TGCGCCAGCAGCCTGGAAAGCGGGGGGCTCACAGATACGCAGTATTTT
- few TRBJ1-5 TRBV10-3 CASSDPGPQHF TGTGCCAGCAGTGATCCCGGGCCCCAGCATTTT
TRBD1 once TRBJ2-5 TRBV7-8 CAWKGQGSRETQYF TGTGCCTGGAAGGGACAGGGGTCCAGAGAGACCCAGTACTTC
TRBD1 many TRBJ1-2 TRBV7-9 CASSQGQGQGGYTF TGTGCCAGCAGCCAGGGACAGGGTCAAGGAGGCTACACCTTC
- many TRBJ1-2 TRBV6-5 CARAQGGGYTF TGTGCCAGGGCCCAGGGAGGAGGCTACACCTTC
- few TRBJ2-7 TRBV6-2/TRBV6-3 CASSHSLTEQYF TGTGCCAGCAGCCACAGTCTTACGGAGCAGTACTTC
- - TRBJ2-7 TRBV5-1 CASSPTQGISYEQYF TGTGCCAGCTCACCTACCCAGGGGATCTCCTACGAGCAGTACTTC